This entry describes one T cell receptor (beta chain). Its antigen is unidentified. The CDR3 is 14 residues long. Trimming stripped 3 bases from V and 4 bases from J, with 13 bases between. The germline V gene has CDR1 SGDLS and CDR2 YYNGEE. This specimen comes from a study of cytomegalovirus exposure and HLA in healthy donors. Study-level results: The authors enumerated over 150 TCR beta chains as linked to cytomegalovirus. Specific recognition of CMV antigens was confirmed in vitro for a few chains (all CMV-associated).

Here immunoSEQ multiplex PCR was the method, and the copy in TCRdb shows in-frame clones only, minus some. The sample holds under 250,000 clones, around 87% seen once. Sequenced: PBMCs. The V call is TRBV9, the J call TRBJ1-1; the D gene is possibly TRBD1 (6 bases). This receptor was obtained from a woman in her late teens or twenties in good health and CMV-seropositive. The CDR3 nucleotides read TGTGCCAGCAGCGCCACCAGGGGACCCACTGAAGCTTTCTTT. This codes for CASSATRGPTEAFF.